A single sample gave rise to the 13 T cell receptor beta chains below, sequenced in a study of CD8 T cells in ankylosing spondylitis. Study-level results: It appeared that ankylosing spondylitis blood was characterized by a TCR beta motif of several highly homologous variants.

TCRdb re-called the 5' RACE reads with MiXCR, one entry per CDR3 protein. Of 400,000 or so distinct CDR3 sequences in the sample, 25% to 30% were seen once. These TCRs' antigens remain unknown. Sequenced material: blood, either unsorted or a sorted T cell fraction (not recorded which). Source of these receptors: a male donor with ankylosing spondylitis.

The chain uses TRBV7-6 and TRBJ1-4; TRBD1 agrees at 8 bases. Germline V gene lookup returns CDR1 SGHVS and CDR2 FNYEAQ. Trimming removed 2 bases from V and 7 bases from J; junction bases left unmatched: 3. The CDR3 extends over 14 amino acids. For the CDR3, the DNA is TGTGCCAGCAGCTTAACAGGGGGAAGTGAAAAACTGTTTTTT. Protein product: CASSLTGGSEKLFF.

V and J are TRBV5-5 and TRBJ2-7; D is perhaps TRBD1 or TRBD2 (5 bases each). Trimming removed 1 base at V and 7 bases at J, with 15 bases between. The germline CDR1 and CDR2 sequences are SGHKS and YYEKEE (reference sequence). This CDR3 contains 14 residues. In DNA, the CDR3 is TGTGCCAGCAGCTTGCTGGGGGACGTATGGGAGCAGTACTTC. Amino acid sequence: CASSLLGDVWEQYF.

This clonotype showed up many times. This sequence joins TRBV20-1 and TRBJ2-1, with D perhaps TRBD2 (6 bases). The ends were cut back, 6 bases at V and 4 bases at J, with 19 bases in the middle. Germline V lookup: CDR1 DFQATT, CDR2 SNEGSKA (reference sequence). The CDR3 is made up of 15 amino acids. The CDR3 sequence: CSARKAGLDYNEQFF. The CDR3 DNA is TGCAGTGCCAGGAAGGCGGGACTGGATTACAATGAGCAGTTCTTC.

The V gene is TRBV20-1, the J gene TRBJ1-2, with a tentative D call TRBD1 (5 bases). Between the trimmed V and J ends, which lost 2 bases and 4 bases, there was a span of 11 bases. Germline CDR1 is DFQATT and CDR2 is SNEGSKA (reference sequence). The CDR3 is 13 residues long. CDR3 sequence reads: CSARRGGLYGYTF. Written as DNA, the CDR3 is TGCAGTGCTAGAAGGGGAGGCCTCTATGGCTACACCTTC.

Here the CDR3 reads CASSQEGISNQPQHF. DNA of the CDR3: TGCGCCAGCAGCCAAGAGGGGATCAGCAATCAGCCCCAGCATTTT. The gene calls are TRBV4-1 and TRBJ1-5; D not certain. The CDR3 loop spans 15 amino acids. V lost 0 bases, J lost 1 base, and 7 bases lay in between. Germline values: CDR1 MGHRA, CDR2 YSYEKL.

The rearrangement links TRBV3-1 to TRBJ2-2; perhaps TRBD1 as D (6 bases). This CDR3 has 14 amino acids. Between the trimmed V and J ends, which lost 1 base and 7 bases, there was a span of 10 bases. The germline CDR1 and CDR2 sequences are LGHDT and YNNKEL (reference sequence). The CDR3 DNA reads as TGTGCCAGCAGCCAAGCGGACAGTCTCGGGGAGCTGTTTTTT. The encoded protein is CASSQADSLGELFF.

V and J are TRBV24-1 and TRBJ1-4, with D possibly TRBD1 on 6 matching bases. The CDR3 is made up of 14 amino acids. Germline CDR1 reads KGHDR; CDR2 reads SFDVKD. Trimming shortened V by 3 bases and J by 4 bases, and 8 bases separated the two germline ends. CDR3 loop: CATSDRTDNEKLFF. CDR3 sequence (DNA): TGTGCCACCAGTGATCGGACAGATAATGAAAAACTGTTTTTT.

The gene calls are TRBV10-1 and TRBJ1-2; D not resolved. The germline V gene has CDR1 WNHNN and CDR2 SYGVQD (reference sequence). Trimming pared 4 bases from V and 6 bases from J, leaving 6 bases between. The length of the CDR3 is 11 residues. The CDR3 DNA is TGCGCCAGCAGTGGGGTGAATGGCTACACCTTC. It translates to CASSGVNGYTF.

This sequence joins TRBV7-2 and TRBJ2-7; D call uncertain. Germline CDR1 is SGHTA and CDR2 is FQGNSA. The V gene lost 5 bases and the J gene lost 1 base, with 15 bases spanning the gap. The length of the CDR3 is 15 residues. As DNA, the CDR3 is TGTGCCAGCAGCCGCCCTGGGTCCGGGTCCTACGAGCAGTACTTC. It codes for CASSRPGSGSYEQYF.

The chain carries TRBV12-3 or TRBV12-4 and TRBJ2-6, with D uncertain. The germline V and J ends were trimmed by 5 bases and 0 bases, with 20 bases remaining between them. CDR3 length: 19 residues. The CDR3, as DNA: TGTGCCAGCAGTGCGGTCTCAGACATATTAAGCTCTGGGGCCAACGTCCTGACTTTC. The encoded protein is CASSAVSDILSSGANVLTF.

This rearrangement joins TRBV7-8 to TRBJ2-3; D is ambiguous. CDR1 and CDR2 from the germline V gene are SGHVS and FQNEAQ. The CDR3 sequence is 14 residues long. V dropped 5 bases and J dropped 1 base, with 10 bases sitting between them. CDR3 sequence reads: CASSAAYRTDTQYF. CDR3 in DNA: TGTGCCAGCAGCGCGGCGTACCGCACAGATACGCAGTATTTT.

This chain links TRBV5-1 with TRBJ2-7, with D maybe TRBD1 (8 bases). Trimming took off 7 bases at V and 3 bases at J, with 17 bases between the two ends. The CDR3 is 14 amino acids. The V gene's germline CDR1 is SGHRS and CDR2 YFSETQ. The CDR3 DNA reads TGCGCCAGCTCCCTACAGGGGGGGATCTACGAGCAGTACTTC. Translated: CASSLQGGIYEQYF.

This clonotype was seen repeatedly, ten times or more. The rearrangement joins TRBV29-1 to TRBJ1-1, with D perhaps matching TRBD1 (5 bases). Germline loops: CDR1 SQVTM, CDR2 ANQGSEA. V was pared by 4 bases and J by 5 bases, with 11 bases between. The CDR3 consists of 12 residues. The CDR3 spells CSVGMGRTEAFF. The CDR3, as DNA: TGCAGCGTTGGGATGGGGCGGACTGAAGCTTTCTTT.